This T cell receptor (beta chain) was observed in a study of blood T cell repertoires in COVID-19. The assay was immunoSEQ multiplex PCR, and TCRdb's table has in-frame clones only and misses some. This table holds a few hundred thousand clones, roughly nine tenths found once. The ends lost 2 bases at V and 0 bases at J; junction bases unmatched: 7. CDR3 length: 18 amino acids. From germline, CDR1 is KGHSH and CDR2 LQKENI. The source is a woman in her 50s in a cohort exposed to, infected with or recovered from COVID-19 (not recorded which). The gene calls are TRBV18 and TRBJ2-6, with 7 bases that match TRBD1. The source material was PBMCs or T cells enriched from blood (not recorded which). CDR3 in amino acids: CASSPAGTDSSGANVLTF. In DNA, the CDR3 is TGTGCCAGCTCACCAGCTGGGACAGACTCCTCTGGGGCCAACGTCCTGACTTTC.